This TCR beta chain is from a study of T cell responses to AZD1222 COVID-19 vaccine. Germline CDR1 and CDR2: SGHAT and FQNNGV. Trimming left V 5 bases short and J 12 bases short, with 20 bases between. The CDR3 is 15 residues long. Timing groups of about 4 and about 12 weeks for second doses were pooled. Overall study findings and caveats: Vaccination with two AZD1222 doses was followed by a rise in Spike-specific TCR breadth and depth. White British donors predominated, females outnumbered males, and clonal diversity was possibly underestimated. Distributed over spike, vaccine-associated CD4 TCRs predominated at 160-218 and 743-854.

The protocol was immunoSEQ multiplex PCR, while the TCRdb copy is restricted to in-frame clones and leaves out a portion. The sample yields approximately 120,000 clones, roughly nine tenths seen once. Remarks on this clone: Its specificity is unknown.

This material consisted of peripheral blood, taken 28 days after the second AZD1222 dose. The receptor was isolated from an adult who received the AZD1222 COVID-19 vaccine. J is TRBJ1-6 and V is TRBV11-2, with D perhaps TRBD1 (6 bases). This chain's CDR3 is CASSPTDRIGKPLHF. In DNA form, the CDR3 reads TGTGCCAGCAGCCCCACCGACAGGATTGGTAAACCCCTCCACTTT.